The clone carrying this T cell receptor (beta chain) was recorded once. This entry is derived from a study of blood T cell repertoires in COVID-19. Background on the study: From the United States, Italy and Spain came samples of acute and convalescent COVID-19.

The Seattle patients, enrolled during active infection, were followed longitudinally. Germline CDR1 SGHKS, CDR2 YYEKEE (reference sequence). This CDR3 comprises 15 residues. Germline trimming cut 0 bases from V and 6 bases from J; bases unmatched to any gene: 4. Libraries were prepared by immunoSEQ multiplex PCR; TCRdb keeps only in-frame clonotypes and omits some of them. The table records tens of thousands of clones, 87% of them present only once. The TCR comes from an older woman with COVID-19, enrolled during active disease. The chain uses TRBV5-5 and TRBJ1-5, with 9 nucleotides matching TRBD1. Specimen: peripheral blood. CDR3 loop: CASSLGGQGSQPQHF. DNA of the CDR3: TGTGCCAGCAGCTTGGGGGGACAGGGAAGTCAGCCCCAGCATTTT.